A single sample gave rise to the 8 T cell receptor beta chains below, sequenced in a study of T and B cells in COVID-19 patients. From blood, roughly 250-500 ng of genomic DNA served as TRB template. TRB rearrangements were amplified by multiplex PCR with BIOMED2 TRB-A/B primers. From the multiplex PCR reads, TCRdb called clonotypes with MiXCR, one entry per CDR3 protein. The sample gives approximately 4,000 distinct CDR3 sequences, less than 25% of which show up once; roughly a quarter is in the top ten. Material: blood. All receptors derive from a human donor with active COVID-19.

This clonotype was seen more than once but under ten times. The chain uses TRBV10-2 and TRBJ1-1; D gene ambiguous. V lost 7 bases and J lost 2, with 11 bases in between. The CDR3 runs to 13 residues. CDR1 and CDR2 from the germline V gene are WSHSY and SAAADI. The chain's CDR3 is CASKVTFNTEAFF. For the CDR3, the DNA is TGCGCCAGCAAAGTGACGTTTAACACTGAAGCTTTCTTT.

V usage is TRBV7-9 and J usage is TRBJ2-7; 8 nucleotides agree with TRBD2. CDR1 and CDR2 from the germline V gene are SEHNR and FQNEAQ (reference sequence). V was clipped by 6 bases and J by 1 base; unmatched bases: 5. The CDR3 is made up of 14 amino acids. The CDR3 loop reads CASSREGRSYEQYF. As DNA, the CDR3 is TGTGCCAGCAGTCGGGAGGGCAGATCCTACGAGCAGTACTTC.

In this sample, this clonotype is medium-sized. The DNA for the CDR3 is TGTGCCAGCAACCTCTACTACAATGAGCAGTTCTTC. The encoded protein is CASNLYYNEQFF. V usage is TRBV6-1 and J usage is TRBJ2-1, with D unclear. Germline V gives CDR1 MNHNS, CDR2 SASEGT. CDR3 length equals 12 residues. The V end was cut by 7 bases, the J end by 3 bases, with 7 bases between.

The chain links TRBV5-6 to TRBJ2-7; TRBD1 agrees at 9 bases. The CDR3 length is 16 residues. Trimming cost V 5 bases and J 3 bases; bases outside gene matches: 12. Germline V gene sequence: CDR1 SGHDT, CDR2 YYEEEE. The CDR3 spells CASRPAGTGLNYEQYF. The CDR3, as DNA: TGTGCCAGCAGACCCGCCGGGACAGGGCTGAACTACGAGCAGTACTTC. Variable domain in full (rest from reference TRBV5-6 and TRBJ2-7): DAGVTQSPTHLIKTRGQQVTLRCSPKSGHDTVSWYQQALGQGPQFIFQYYEEEERQRGNFPDRFSGHQFPNYSSELNVNALLLGDSALYLCASRPAGTGLNYEQYFGPGTRLTVT.

The chain has TRBV5-4 and TRBJ2-7, with TRBD1 matching over 9 bases. Germline V gives CDR1 SGHNT, CDR2 YYREEE (reference sequence). With 0 bases clipped from V and 3 bases from J, the junction kept 4 bases outside the gene matches. This CDR3 is built from 15 residues. This CDR3 reads CASSLEWTGDYEQYF. CDR3 DNA: TGTGCCAGCAGCTTGGAGTGGACAGGGGACTACGAGCAGTACTTC.

The J gene is TRBJ1-5, the V gene TRBV5-1; D remains ambiguous. CDR3 length: 15 residues. Per germline, CDR1 SGHRS and CDR2 YFSETQ. The V gene lost 1 base and the J gene lost 3 bases, with 11 bases spanning the gap. The CDR3 region has the DNA TGCGCCAGCAGCTTGATGGGAGGGAACAATCAGCCCCAGCATTTT. Encoded protein: CASSLMGGNNQPQHF.

V and J are TRBV29-1 and TRBJ1-5; no reliable D call. This CDR3 is 14 amino acids long. Germline V CDR1 and CDR2: SQVTM, ANQGSEA. V lost 6 bases and J lost 4, with 16 bases in between. CDR3 DNA: TGCAGCGTCACCATTACAGCCACGAATCAGCCCCAGCATTTT. This codes for CSVTITATNQPQHF. The whole variable domain, remainder taken from reference TRBV29-1 and TRBJ1-5, is SAVISQKPSRDICQRGTSLTIQCQVDSQVTMMFWYRQQPGQSLTLIATANQGSEATYESGFVIDKFPISRPNLTFSTLTVSNMSPEDSSIYLCSVTITATNQPQHFGDGTRLSIL.

By sample share, this clonotype is medium-sized. V gene TRBV6-2 or TRBV6-3 combines with J gene TRBJ2-3; 10 bases align to TRBD2. With V trimmed by 7 bases and J by 1 base, 5 bases remained unmatched. CDR1 is MNHEY, CDR2 SVGEGT, per germline. The CDR3 contains 15 residues. The chain's CDR3 is CASTYGTSGTDTQYF. The CDR3 nucleotides are TGTGCCAGCACCTACGGGACTAGCGGCACAGATACGCAGTATTTT.